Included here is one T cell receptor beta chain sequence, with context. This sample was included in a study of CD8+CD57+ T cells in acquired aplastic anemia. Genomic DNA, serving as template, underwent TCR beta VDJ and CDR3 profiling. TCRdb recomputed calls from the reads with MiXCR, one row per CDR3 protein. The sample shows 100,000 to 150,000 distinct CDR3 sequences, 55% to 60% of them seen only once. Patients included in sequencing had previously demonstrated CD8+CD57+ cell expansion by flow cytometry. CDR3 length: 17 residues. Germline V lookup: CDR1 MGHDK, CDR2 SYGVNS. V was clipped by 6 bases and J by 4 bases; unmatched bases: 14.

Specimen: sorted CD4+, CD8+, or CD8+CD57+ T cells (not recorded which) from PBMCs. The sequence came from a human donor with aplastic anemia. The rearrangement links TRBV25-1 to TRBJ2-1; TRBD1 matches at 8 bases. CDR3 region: CASRPSTGTGVYNEQFF. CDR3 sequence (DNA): TGTGCCAGCAGACCATCAACCGGGACAGGAGTTTACAATGAGCAGTTCTTC.